The next 9 T cell receptor beta chains were all read from a single sample in a study of blood T cell repertoires in COVID-19. The repertoire was sequenced with immunoSEQ multiplex PCR; TCRdb's copy has only in-frame clones and lacks some. The profile shows about 190,000 clones, around four fifths of them singletons. Sample: peripheral blood. The receptors here all came from a man aged 45-60 years with active or convalescent COVID-19.

The chain recombines TRBV12-3 or TRBV12-4 with TRBJ1-2; D is possibly TRBD1 (6 bases). The CDR3 covers 11 residues. Trimming pared 11 bases from V and 4 bases from J, leaving 11 bases between. The CDR3 coding sequence is TGTGCCTCAGGGGCAACCTATGGCTACACCTTC. It is translated as CASGATYGYTF.

This clone was seen only a few times. The chain carries TRBV7-6 and TRBJ1-3; D is possibly TRBD1 (6 bases). V was clipped by 5 bases and J by 0 bases, with 11 bases between them. CDR3 length equals 15 residues. The germline V gene encodes CDR1 SGHVS and CDR2 FNYEAQ. This CDR3 is CASSTRGTSGNTIYF. CDR3 in DNA: TGTGCCAGCAGCACCAGGGGAACCTCTGGAAACACCATATATTTT.

The chain combines TRBV27 with TRBJ2-3, with TRBD1 as a possible D gene (5 bases). CDR1 MNHEY and CDR2 SMNVEV come from the germline V gene (reference sequence). Trimming removed 4 bases at V and 2 bases at J, with 13 bases between. The CDR3 has 15 residues. CDR3 sequence (DNA): TGTGCCAGCAGTTACCACAGGTCCCCCACAGATACGCAGTATTTT. Its translation is CASSYHRSPTDTQYF.

This rearrangement joins TRBV5-4 to TRBJ2-3, with a weak D call TRBD1 (6 bases). The CDR3 spans 15 residues. The V gene's germline CDR1 is SGHNT and CDR2 YYREEE (reference sequence). V gave up 4 bases and J gave up 2 bases, with 14 bases separating them. The CDR3 here is CASSADSLVTDTQYF. CDR3 nucleotides: TGTGCCAGCAGCGCGGACAGCCTTGTCACAGATACGCAGTATTTT.

V usage is TRBV9 and J usage is TRBJ2-1; D may be TRBD2 (6 bases). The CDR3 covers 14 residues. Germline CDR1 is SGDLS and CDR2 is YYNGEE. The ends were cut back, 7 bases at V and 1 base at J, with 12 bases in the middle. CDR3 nucleotides: TGTGCCAGCTCTAGCGTACCGTCCTACAATGAGCAGTTCTTC. Translated: CASSSVPSYNEQFF.

The chain couples TRBV28 to TRBJ2-3; 13 bases match TRBD2. The ends lost 7 bases at V and 0 bases at J; junction bases unmatched: 1. This CDR3 has 15 amino acids. Germline CDR1 and CDR2: MDHEN and SYDVKM. CDR3 DNA sequence: TGTGCCAGCAAGGGACTAGCGGGAAGCACAGATACGCAGTATTTT. Protein sequence: CASKGLAGSTDTQYF.

This chain links TRBV4-2 with TRBJ1-2; D ambiguous. The length of the CDR3 is 14 residues. From germline, CDR1 is LGHNA and CDR2 YNFKEQ. V was pared by 1 base and J by 8 bases, with 14 bases between. The CDR3 nucleotides are TGTGCCAGCAGCCAAGGTCAGCGGGCCGCGGGCTACACCTTC. This translates into CASSQGQRAAGYTF.

The J gene is TRBJ2-1, the V gene TRBV5-4, with a possible D match to TRBD1 (6 bases). Germline V lookup: CDR1 SGHNT, CDR2 YYREEE (reference sequence). This CDR3 spans 15 amino acids. V was shortened by 0 bases and J by 1 base, with 8 bases between the two germline ends. The CDR3 coding sequence is TGTGCCAGCAGCTTGGCCCAGGGGTCCTACAATGAGCAGTTCTTC. This codes for CASSLAQGSYNEQFF.

V and J are TRBV7-2 and TRBJ2-7, with unresolved D. This CDR3 has 14 residues. Per germline, CDR1 SGHTA and CDR2 FQGNSA. Trimming cost V 5 bases and J 0 bases, with 11 bases left between them. CDR3 protein: CASSPSQASYEQYF. The CDR3 nucleotides are TGTGCCAGCAGCCCCTCCCAGGCCTCCTACGAGCAGTACTTC.